This TCR beta chain was observed in a study of spatial heterogeneity in lung cancer. Overall study results and limits: Expanded intratumoral alpha and beta TCR counts tracked tumor mutation counts.

The CDR3 consists of 11 residues. Deletions cut 3 bases from V and 2 bases from J, with 1 base between. Germline V gene data show CDR1 as SGHAT and CDR2 as FQNNGV. A note on this clonotype: Its matching antigen is unknown.

Indicated time point: sample taken at primary tumor resection. TCRdb redid the calling of the 5' RACE reads with MiXCR, one entry per CDR3 protein. The sample has approximately 2,500 distinct CDR3 sequences; around 48% are singletons. The chain uses TRBV11-2 and TRBJ2-5; D is uncertain. The starting material was lung tumor tissue, obtained at surgery. The origin of this receptor is a male donor with early-stage non-small cell lung cancer. The CDR3 loop is CASSFQETQYF. CDR3 nucleotide sequence: TGTGCCAGCAGCTTTCAAGAGACCCAGTACTTC.